This record looks at one TCR beta chain sequence and its context. The antigen remains unidentified. The CDR3 has 14 amino acids. With 3 bases removed from V and 5 bases from J, the gap between germline ends came to 13 bases. From germline, CDR1 is MDHEN and CDR2 SYDVKM. Sequenced material consisted of expressed TCRB transcripts (all of the isolated RNA was reverse transcribed). The table came from immunoSEQ multiplex PCR; TCRdb's copy has only in-frame clones and leaves some out. The sample contains under 300,000 clones, over 11% of which appear only once. The data were obtained in a study of beta chain features in type 1 diabetes. Study-level findings and limits: A moderate, significant TCRB CDR3 shortening appeared in type 1 diabetes across four CD4+ subsets.

Sequenced input: naive CD4+ T cells from blood. The chain joins TRBV28 to TRBJ2-5, with D unresolved. The receptor's source is a man aged 30-40 years with type 1 diabetes. The chain's CDR3 is CASSFQIARETQYF. The CDR3 nucleotides are TGTGCCAGCAGTTTCCAAATCGCACGGGAGACCCAGTACTTC.